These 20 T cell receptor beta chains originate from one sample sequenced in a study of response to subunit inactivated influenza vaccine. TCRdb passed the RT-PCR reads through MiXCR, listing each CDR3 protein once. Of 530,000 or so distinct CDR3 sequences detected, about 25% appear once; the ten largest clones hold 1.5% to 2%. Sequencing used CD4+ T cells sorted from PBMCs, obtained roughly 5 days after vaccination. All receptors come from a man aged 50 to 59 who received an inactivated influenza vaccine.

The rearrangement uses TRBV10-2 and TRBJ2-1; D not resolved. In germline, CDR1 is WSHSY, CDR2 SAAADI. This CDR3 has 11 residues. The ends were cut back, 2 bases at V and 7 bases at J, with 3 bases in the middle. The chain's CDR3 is CASSEMNEQFF. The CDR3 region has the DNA TGCGCCAGCAGTGAGATGAATGAGCAGTTCTTC.

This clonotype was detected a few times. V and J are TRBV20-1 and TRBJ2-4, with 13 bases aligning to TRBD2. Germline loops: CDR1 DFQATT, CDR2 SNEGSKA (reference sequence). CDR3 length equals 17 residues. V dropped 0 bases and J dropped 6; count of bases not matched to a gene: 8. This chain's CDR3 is CSARDPTSGGAGNIQYF. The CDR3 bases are TGCAGTGCTAGAGATCCCACTAGCGGGGGGGCCGGAAACATTCAGTACTTC.

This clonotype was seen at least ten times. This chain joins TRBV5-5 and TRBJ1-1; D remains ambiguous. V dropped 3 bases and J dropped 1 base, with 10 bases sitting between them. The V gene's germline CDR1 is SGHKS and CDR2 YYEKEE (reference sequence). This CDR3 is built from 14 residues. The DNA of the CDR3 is TGTGCCAGCAGCTCCGTTTCTAGGAACACTGAAGCTTTCTTT. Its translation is CASSSVSRNTEAFF.

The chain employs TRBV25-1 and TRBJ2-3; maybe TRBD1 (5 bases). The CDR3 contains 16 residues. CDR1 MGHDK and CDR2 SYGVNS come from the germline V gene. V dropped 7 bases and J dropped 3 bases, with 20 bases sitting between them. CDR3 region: CASTPLAGKGTDTQYF. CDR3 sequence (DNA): TGTGCCAGCACTCCCTTAGCAGGGAAGGGTACAGATACGCAGTATTTT.

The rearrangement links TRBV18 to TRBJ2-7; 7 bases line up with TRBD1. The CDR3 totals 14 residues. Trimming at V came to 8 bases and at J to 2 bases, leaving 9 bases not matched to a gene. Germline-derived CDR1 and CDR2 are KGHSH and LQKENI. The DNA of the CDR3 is TGTGCCAGCACCTCACAGGGGATGGCCTACGAGCAGTACTTC. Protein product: CASTSQGMAYEQYF.

DNA of the CDR3: TGTGCCACCCGAAGGAGCGGGGGCAGGAACGAGCAGTACTTC. Translation: CATRRSGGRNEQYF. J is TRBJ2-7 and V is TRBV6-2 or TRBV6-3; 8 bases match TRBD2. The trim removed 10 bases at V and 5 bases at J, leaving 13 bases unmatched. The CDR3 has 14 amino acids. CDR1 and CDR2 from the germline V gene are MNHEY and SVGEGT.

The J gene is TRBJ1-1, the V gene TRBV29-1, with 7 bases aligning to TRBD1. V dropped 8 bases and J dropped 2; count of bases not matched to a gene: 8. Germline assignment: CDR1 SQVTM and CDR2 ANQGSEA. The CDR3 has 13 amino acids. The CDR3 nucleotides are TGCAGCTCCAGACAGGGTTTAAACACTGAAGCTTTCTTT. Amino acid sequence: CSSRQGLNTEAFF.

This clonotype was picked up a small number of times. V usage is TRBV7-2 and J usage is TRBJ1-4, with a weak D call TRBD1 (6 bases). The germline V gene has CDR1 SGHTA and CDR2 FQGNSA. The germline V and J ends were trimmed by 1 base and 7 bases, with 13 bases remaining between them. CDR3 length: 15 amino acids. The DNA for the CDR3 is TGTGCCAGCAGCTTAGGCGGGGGCGTGGGTGAAAAACTGTTTTTT. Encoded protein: CASSLGGGVGEKLFF.

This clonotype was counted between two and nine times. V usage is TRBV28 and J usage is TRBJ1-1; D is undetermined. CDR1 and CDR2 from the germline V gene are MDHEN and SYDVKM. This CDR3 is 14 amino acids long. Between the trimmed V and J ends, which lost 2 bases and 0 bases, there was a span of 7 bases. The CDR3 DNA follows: TGTGCCAGCAGTTTAGTTCTCATGAACACTGAAGCTTTCTTT. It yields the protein CASSLVLMNTEAFF. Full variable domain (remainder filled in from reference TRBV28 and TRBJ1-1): DVKVTQSSRYLVKRTGEKVFLECVQDMDHENMFWYRQDPGLGLRLIYFSYDVKMKEKGDIPEGYSVSREKKERFSLILESASTNQTSMYLCASSLVLMNTEAFFGQGTRLTVV.

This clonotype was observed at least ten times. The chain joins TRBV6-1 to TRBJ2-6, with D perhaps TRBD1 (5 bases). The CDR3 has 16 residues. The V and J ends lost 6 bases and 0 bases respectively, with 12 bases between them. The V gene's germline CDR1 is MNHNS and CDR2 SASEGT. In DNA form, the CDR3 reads TGTGCCAGCAGGACAGAGTCTAGCTCTGGGGCCAACGTCCTGACTTTC. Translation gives CASRTESSSGANVLTF.

CDR3 in amino acids: CASSDRGGPTDTQYF. The CDR3 nucleotides read TGTGCCAGCAGTGATCGGGGGGGCCCCACAGATACGCAGTATTTT. The rearrangement joins TRBV6-1 to TRBJ2-3, with 8 bases aligning to TRBD2. In germline, CDR1 is MNHNS, CDR2 SASEGT. V trimming: 3 bases; J trimming: 2 bases; junction bases outside the gene matches: 4. The CDR3 extends over 15 amino acids.

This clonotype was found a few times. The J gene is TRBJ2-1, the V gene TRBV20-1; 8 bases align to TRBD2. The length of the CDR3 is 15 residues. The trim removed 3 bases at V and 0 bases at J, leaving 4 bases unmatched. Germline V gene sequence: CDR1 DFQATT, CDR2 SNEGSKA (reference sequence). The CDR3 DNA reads TGCAGTGCTAGCAACAGCGGGAGCTCCTACAATGAGCAGTTCTTC. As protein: CSASNSGSSYNEQFF.

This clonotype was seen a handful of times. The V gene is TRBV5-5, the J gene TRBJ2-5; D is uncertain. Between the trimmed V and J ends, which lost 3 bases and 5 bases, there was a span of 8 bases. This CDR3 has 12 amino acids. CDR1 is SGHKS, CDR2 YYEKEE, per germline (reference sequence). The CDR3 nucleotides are TGTGCCAGCAGCTCGGCGCGGGAGACCCAGTACTTC. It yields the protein CASSSARETQYF.

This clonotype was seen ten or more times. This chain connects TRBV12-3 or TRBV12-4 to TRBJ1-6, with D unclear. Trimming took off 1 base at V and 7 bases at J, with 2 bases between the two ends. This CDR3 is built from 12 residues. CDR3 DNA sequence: TGTGCCAGCAGTTTAGAGAATTCACCCCTCCACTTT. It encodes CASSLENSPLHF.

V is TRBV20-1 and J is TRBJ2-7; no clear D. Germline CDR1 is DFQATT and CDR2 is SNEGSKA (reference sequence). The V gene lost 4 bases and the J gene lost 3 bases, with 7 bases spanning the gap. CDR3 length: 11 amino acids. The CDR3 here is CSAIENYEQYF. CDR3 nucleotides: TGCAGTGCTATAGAGAACTACGAGCAGTACTTC.

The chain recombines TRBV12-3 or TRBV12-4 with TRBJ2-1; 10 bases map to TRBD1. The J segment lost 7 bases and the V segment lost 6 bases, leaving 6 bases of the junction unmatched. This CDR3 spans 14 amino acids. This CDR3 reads CASSRTGGRNEQFF. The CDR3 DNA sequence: TGTGCCAGCAGCAGGACAGGGGGTAGGAATGAGCAGTTCTTC.

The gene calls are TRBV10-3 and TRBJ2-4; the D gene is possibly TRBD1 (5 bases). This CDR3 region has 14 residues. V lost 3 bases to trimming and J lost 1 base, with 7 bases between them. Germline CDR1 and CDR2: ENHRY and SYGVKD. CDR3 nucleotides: TGTGCCATCAGTGAAGCAGGGGCCAAAAACATTCAGTACTTC. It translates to CAISEAGAKNIQYF.

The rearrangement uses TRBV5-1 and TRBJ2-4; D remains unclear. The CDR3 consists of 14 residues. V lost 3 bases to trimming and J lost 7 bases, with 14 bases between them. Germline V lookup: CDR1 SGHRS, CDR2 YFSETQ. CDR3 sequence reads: CASSSLGFNNIQYF. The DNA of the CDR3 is TGCGCCAGCAGCTCACTGGGTTTCAATAACATTCAGTACTTC.

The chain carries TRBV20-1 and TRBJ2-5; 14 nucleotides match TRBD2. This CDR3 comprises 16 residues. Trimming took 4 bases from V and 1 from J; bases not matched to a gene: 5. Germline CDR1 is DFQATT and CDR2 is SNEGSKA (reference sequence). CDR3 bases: TGCAGTGCTACGGGACTAGCGGGAGCTGGCCAAGAGACCCAGTACTTC. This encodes CSATGLAGAGQETQYF.

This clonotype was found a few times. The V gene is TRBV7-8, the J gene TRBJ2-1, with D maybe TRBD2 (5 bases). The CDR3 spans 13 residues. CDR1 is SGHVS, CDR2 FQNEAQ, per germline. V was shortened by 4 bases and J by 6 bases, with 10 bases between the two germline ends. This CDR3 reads CASSWRVFNEQFF. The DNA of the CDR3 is TGTGCCAGCAGCTGGCGGGTATTCAATGAGCAGTTCTTC.